Sequencing of this T cell receptor delta chain was carried out in a study of gamma-delta chains in newborns, infants, children. Overall study context: Microbial exposure reportedly drives polyclonal innate γδ T cell expansion after birth.

Trimming cost V 0 bases and J 0 bases; bases outside gene matches: 16. The germline CDR1 and CDR2 sequences are GEAIGNYY and EKD. CDR3 length equals 23 residues. TCRdb reanalysed the reads via CATT. The sample lists 10,000 to 13,000 delta-chain clones; roughly 9.5% were seen once. This clone was recorded a few times. The chain combines TRDV2 with TRDJ3; 10 nucleotides align to TRDD3. The receptor comes from a child who was a newborn, infant or young child, either healthy, febrile or measles-vaccinated (not recorded which). Sequenced: blood. The CDR3 DNA reads TGTGCCTGTGACACCCTACGTCTGGGGGATATAAGGGTCCCCTCCTGGGACACCCGACAGATGTTTTTC. Its translation is CACDTLRLGDIRVPSWDTRQMFF.